Presented here are 14 T cell receptor beta chains from one specimen sequenced in a study of blood T cell repertoires in COVID-19. The assay was immunoSEQ multiplex PCR, and TCRdb's table has in-frame clones only and misses some. The sample lists 250,000 to 400,000 clones, around 88% occurring once. Source material: peripheral blood. All receptors come from a woman between 25 and 40 years old with COVID-19, enrolled during active disease.

V is TRBV13 and J is TRBJ2-7, with D possibly TRBD2 on 7 matching bases. With 4 bases removed from V and 1 base from J, the gap between germline ends came to 14 bases. The germline V gene encodes CDR1 PRHDT and CDR2 FYEKMQ (reference sequence). The CDR3 is 15 residues long. CDR3 sequence (DNA): TGTGCCAGCAGCTCGACGGGGGGCCGGTCCTACGAGCAGTACTTC. This sequence encodes CASSSTGGRSYEQYF.

V usage is TRBV27 and J usage is TRBJ2-1, with 7 bases lining up with TRBD1. Germline V gives CDR1 MNHEY, CDR2 SMNVEV (reference sequence). Trimming took 4 bases from V and 4 from J; bases not matched to a gene: 4. This CDR3 has 14 residues. CDR3 DNA: TGTGCCAGCAGTTCGACAGGGAATTACAATGAGCAGTTCTTC. Encoded protein: CASSSTGNYNEQFF.

This clone appeared a few times. The rearrangement links TRBV5-5 to TRBJ1-3, with D possibly TRBD1 on 5 matching bases. Trimming removed 4 bases from V and 1 base from J, with 15 bases in between. Germline V CDR1 and CDR2: SGHKS, YYEKEE (reference sequence). The CDR3 sequence is 16 residues long. This CDR3 is CASSPTGGRSGNTIYF. For the CDR3, the DNA is TGTGCCAGCAGCCCGACTGGGGGGAGGTCTGGAAACACCATATATTTT.

The chain is built from TRBV6-4 and TRBJ1-6; D might be TRBD1 (5 bases). CDR1 MRHNA and CDR2 SNTAGT come from the germline V gene. This CDR3 is 13 amino acids long. With 4 bases removed from V and 10 bases from J, the gap between germline ends came to 11 bases. The CDR3 DNA is TGTGCCAGCAGTGCCCGCGACAGCTCACCCCTCCACTTT. Its translation: CASSARDSSPLHF.

The chain is built from TRBV7-9 and TRBJ2-7, with a tentative D call TRBD1 (6 bases). The CDR3 runs to 14 residues. Germline V CDR1 and CDR2: SEHNR, FQNEAQ (reference sequence). V was trimmed by 5 bases and J by 12 bases, leaving 23 bases between them. The CDR3 reads CASSRTAGEGLRYF. The DNA of the CDR3 is TGTGCCAGCAGCCGGACAGCCGGAGAGGGGCTCAGGTACTTC.

The V gene is TRBV28, the J gene TRBJ1-6; D remains ambiguous. The CDR3 contains 15 residues. Trimming left V 2 bases short and J 11 bases short, with 16 bases between. Germline values: CDR1 MDHEN, CDR2 SYDVKM. Written as DNA, the CDR3 is TGTGCCAGCAGTTTAGACAATACCCCCTGGCCACCCCTCCACTTT. It is translated as CASSLDNTPWPPLHF.

J is TRBJ1-6 and V is TRBV6-5; D call uncertain. The CDR3 consists of 14 residues. V gave up 7 bases and J gave up 13 bases, with 20 bases separating them. Germline values: CDR1 MNHEY, CDR2 SVGAGI. CDR3 coding DNA: TGTGCCAGCATCCGGACCCTGACCGGAGGTCCCCTCCACTTT. This encodes CASIRTLTGGPLHF.

The chain uses TRBV4-1 and TRBJ2-2, with D unclear. The CDR3 has 14 amino acids. From germline, CDR1 is MGHRA and CDR2 YSYEKL. V was cut by 1 base and J by 8 bases, with 11 bases left in between. This CDR3 is CASSQALGLGELFF. The CDR3 bases are TGCGCCAGCAGCCAAGCCTTGGGCCTTGGGGAGCTGTTTTTT.

The chain links TRBV24-1 to TRBJ2-7; the match to TRBD1 covers 8 bases. Trimming at V came to 2 bases and at J to 2 bases, leaving 7 bases not matched to a gene. This CDR3 comprises 16 residues. CDR1 is KGHDR and CDR2 is SFDVKD in the germline V gene. The CDR3 bases are TGTGCCACCAGTGATTCTCGGACAGGGCCCCCCTACGAGCAGTACTTC. Amino acids: CATSDSRTGPPYEQYF.

V and J are TRBV2 and TRBJ1-4, with TRBD1 matching over 7 bases. Losses at the gene ends were 5 bases for V and 0 bases for J; bases not matched to a gene: 3. The CDR3 length is 15 residues. CDR1 is SNHLY, CDR2 FYNNEI, per germline. The CDR3 DNA reads TGTGCCAGCAGTATGGGACAGACAACTAATGAAAAACTGTTTTTT. This encodes CASSMGQTTNEKLFF.

The chain recombines TRBV18 with TRBJ1-6; possible D gene TRBD1, 5 bases. Per germline, CDR1 KGHSH and CDR2 LQKENI. CDR3 length: 15 amino acids. The V end lost 4 bases, the J end lost 10 bases, and 17 bases lay between the germline ends. The CDR3 DNA reads as TGTGCCAGCTCACAATTTACAGGTGGTGACTCACCCCTCCACTTT. This codes for CASSQFTGGDSPLHF.

This chain uses TRBV28 with TRBJ2-7; 12 bases are a match to TRBD1. The CDR3 runs 16 residues. Looked up from germline, CDR1 is MDHEN and CDR2 is SYDVKM. The CDR3 protein is CASSLWGTGGSGVVSV. CDR3 nucleotides: TGTGCCAGCAGTTTATGGGGGACAGGGGGCTCGGGAGTCGTGTCCGTC.

In its sample, this clone was seen once. The V gene is TRBV5-1, the J gene TRBJ2-7; 16 bases map to TRBD2. The CDR3 covers 17 residues. J gave up 2 bases and V 4 bases, and 6 bases lay outside the gene matches. Germline V lookup: CDR1 SGHRS, CDR2 YFSETQ. The CDR3: CASSTGLAGGTTYEQYF. DNA of the CDR3: TGCGCCAGCAGCACGGGACTAGCGGGGGGGACTACCTACGAGCAGTACTTC.

This chain uses TRBV19 with TRBJ2-1; the match to TRBD1 covers 9 bases. The J segment lost 9 bases and the V segment lost 6 bases, leaving 3 bases of the junction unmatched. Germline assignment: CDR1 LNHDA and CDR2 SQIVND (reference sequence). The CDR3 has 12 residues. The CDR3 nucleotides read TGTGCCAGTAGACAGGGGGCGATTGAGCAGTTCTTC. This codes for CASRQGAIEQFF.